One TCR beta chain is described in this entry. The V end lost 3 bases, the J end lost 5 bases, and 11 bases lay between the germline ends. CDR3 length: 14 residues. In germline, CDR1 is SNHLY, CDR2 FYNNEI. The entry originates in a study of blood T cell repertoires in COVID-19. Per the original methods: Estimation of nucleated cell counts relied on the amplification of reference gene primers. The table came from immunoSEQ multiplex PCR; TCRdb's copy has only in-frame clones and leaves some out. D and trimming come from the DNA, and the V and J calls and clone size come from that table. The repertoire holds around 99,000 clones, with about 87% as singletons.

This receptor was obtained from a woman aged 50 to 60 with acute or convalescent COVID-19. Sequencing was carried out using peripheral blood. V is TRBV2 and J is TRBJ1-3; a possible D gene is TRBD1 (6 bases). The CDR3 coding sequence is TGTGCCAGCAGTGAGCAGGGGCGAAGAAACACCATATATTTT. Translated, it gives CASSEQGRRNTIYF. Looking up the rest from reference TRBV2 and TRBJ1-3 gives the full variable domain: EPEVTQTPSHQVTQMGQEVILRCVPISNHLYFYWYRQILGQKVEFLVSFYNNEISEKSEIFDDQFSVERPDGSNFTLKIRSTKLEDSAMYFCASSEQGRRNTIYFGEGSWLTVV.